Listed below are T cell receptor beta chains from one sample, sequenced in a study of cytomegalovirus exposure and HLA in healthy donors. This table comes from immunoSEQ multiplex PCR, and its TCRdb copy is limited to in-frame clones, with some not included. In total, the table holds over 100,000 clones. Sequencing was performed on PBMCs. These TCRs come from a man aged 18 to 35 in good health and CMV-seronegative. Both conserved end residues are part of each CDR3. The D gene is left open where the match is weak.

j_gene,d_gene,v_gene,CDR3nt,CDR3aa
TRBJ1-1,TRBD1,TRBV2,TGTGCCAGCAGTGAATCGGCAGGGGGTTTCTCTGAAGCTTTCTTT,CASSESAGGFSEAFF
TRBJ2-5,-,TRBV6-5,TGTGCCAGCAGTTTCACAGGGACGAACCAAGAGACCCAGTACTTC,CASSFTGTNQETQYF
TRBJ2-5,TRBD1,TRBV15,TGTGCCACCAGGGGACAGGGGTTAGAGACCCAGTACTTC,CATRGQGLETQYF
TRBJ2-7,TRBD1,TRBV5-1,TGCGCCAGCAGCTTGGGCGGACAGGTGTCGAGCGAGCAGTACTTC,CASSLGGQVSSEQYF
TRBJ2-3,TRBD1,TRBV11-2,TGTGCCAGCAGCTTTACAGGGGATGCAGATACGCAGTATTTT,CASSFTGDADTQYF
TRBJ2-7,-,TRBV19,TGTGCCAGTAGTATCTCCAGGGGCACCTACGAGCAGTACTTC,CASSISRGTYEQYF
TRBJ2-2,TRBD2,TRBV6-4,TGTGCCAGCAGCGGGAGGGACACCGGGGAGCTGTTTTTT,CASSGRDTGELFF
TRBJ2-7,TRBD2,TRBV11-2,TGTGCCAGCAGCTCGATGACTAGCGGCGAGCAGTACTTC,CASSSMTSGEQYF
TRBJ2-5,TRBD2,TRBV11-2,TGTGCCAGCAGCTGGGAGGGACCTCCCCTGGAGACCCAGTACTTC,CASSWEGPPLETQYF
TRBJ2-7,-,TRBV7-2,TGTGCCAGCAGCTACGCGTCGACAGCTACCTACGAGCAGTACTTC,CASSYASTATYEQYF
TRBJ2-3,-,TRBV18,TGTGCCAGCTCACCAAATTGGGGGCAGGGGAGCACAGATACGCAGTATTTT,CASSPNWGQGSTDTQYF
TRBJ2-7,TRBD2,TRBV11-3,TGTGCCAGCAGCTTAGAGTCTAGCGGGAGCTCCTACGAGCAGTACTTC,CASSLESSGSSYEQYF
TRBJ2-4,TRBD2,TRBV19,TGTGCCAGTAGTATACAGTTGAGTGGGAGGGGTGCGCTAGCCAAAAACATTCAGTACTTC,CASSIQLSGRGALAKNIQYF
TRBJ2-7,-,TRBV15,TGTGCCACCAGCAGATCTCCTAGCTCCTACGAGCAGTACTTC,CATSRSPSSYEQYF
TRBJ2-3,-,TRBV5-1,TGCGCCAGCAGCTCGCCCAATACGAAACAGGGCTCAGATACGCAGTATTTT,CASSSPNTKQGSDTQYF
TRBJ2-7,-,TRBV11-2,TGTGCCACCAGGGCTGCAGGGCAACACGAGCAGTACTTC,CATRAAGQHEQYF
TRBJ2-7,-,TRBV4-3,TGCGCCAGCAGCCTGCGGACAGTGGGCCCCTACGAGCAGTACTTC,CASSLRTVGPYEQYF
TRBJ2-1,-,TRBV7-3,TGTGCCAGCAAACTAGTCGGAGGGATCAATGAGCAGTTCTTC,CASKLVGGINEQFF
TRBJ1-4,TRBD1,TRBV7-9,TGTGCCAGCAGCCACACCGGGACAGGGCTTACATTGGTATGGGAAAAACTGTTTTTT,CASSHTGTGLTLVWEKLFF
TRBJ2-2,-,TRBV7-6,TGTGCCAGCAGCTTAGCCAACAGGGCCCCACACACCGGGGAGCTGTTTTTT,CASSLANRAPHTGELFF
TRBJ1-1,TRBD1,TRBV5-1,TGCGCCAGCAGCCACCCTCAATGGGACAGTTTGAACACTGAAGCTTTCTTT,CASSHPQWDSLNTEAFF
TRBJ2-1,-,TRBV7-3,TGTGCCAGCAGCTTACAGGGTTCGGTCGGGAATGAGCAGTTCTTC,CASSLQGSVGNEQFF
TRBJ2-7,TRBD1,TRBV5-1,TGCGCCAGCAGCTTGGGGACAGGGTGGTACGAGCAGTACTTC,CASSLGTGWYEQYF
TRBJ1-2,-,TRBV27,TGTGCCAGCAGTACCAGACAGGTGGGGAACTATGGCTACACCTTC,CASSTRQVGNYGYTF
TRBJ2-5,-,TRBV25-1,TGTGCCAGCAGCTCAGGGGCTAAGACCCAGTACTTC,CASSSGAKTQYF
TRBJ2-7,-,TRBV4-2,TGTGCCAGCAGCCAATCTCGCGGGCCGAACTACGAGCAGTACTTC,CASSQSRGPNYEQYF
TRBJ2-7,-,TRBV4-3,TGCGCCAGCAGCCAAGGCCCGGACAGTACCTACGAGCAGTACTTC,CASSQGPDSTYEQYF
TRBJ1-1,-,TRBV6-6,TGTGCCAGCAGGGGGGAGGGGGCTGAAGCTTTCTTT,CASRGEGAEAFF
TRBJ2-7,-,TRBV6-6,TGTGCGAGTGGGGGCAGGGCCTTAACCTACGAGCAGTACTTC,CASGGRALTYEQYF
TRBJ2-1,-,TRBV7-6,TGTGCCAGCAGCTTAGTTCCCGGCGGGCTGGCGGATGAGCAGTTCTTC,CASSLVPGGLADEQFF
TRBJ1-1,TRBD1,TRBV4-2,TGTGCCAGCAGTCGACAGGGGGGGACTGAAGCTTTCTTT,CASSRQGGTEAFF
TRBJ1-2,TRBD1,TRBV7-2,TGTGCCAGCAGCTTAAAAAGGGACAGTTTGACTGCTGATGGCTACACCTTC,CASSLKRDSLTADGYTF
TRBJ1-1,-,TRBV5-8,TGTGCCAGCAGCTTCGGTTGGGCGGGTCGAGCTTTCTTT,CASSFGWAGRAFF
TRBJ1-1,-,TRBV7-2,TGTGCCAGCAGCTTAGTAGGGGGGGGTGAAGCTTTCTTT,CASSLVGGGEAFF
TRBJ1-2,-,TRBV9,TGTGCCAGCAGCGTAGATCAAAACTATGGCTACACCTTC,CASSVDQNYGYTF
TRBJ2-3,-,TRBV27,TGTGCCAGCAGTCGCGGGGCATTCACAGATACGCAGTATTTT,CASSRGAFTDTQYF
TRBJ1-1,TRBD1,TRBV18,TGTGCCAGCTCACCGGGTTACAGACAGGGAGGCGCTGAAGCTTTCTTT,CASSPGYRQGGAEAFF
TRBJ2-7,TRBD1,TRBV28,TGTGCCAGCAGTCCGGGTTTCAGGACAGGGAATCCCTCCTACGAGCAGTACTTC,CASSPGFRTGNPSYEQYF
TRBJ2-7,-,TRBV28,TGTGCCAGCCTAACCCGGGATGCAGTCTACGAGCAGTACTTC,CASLTRDAVYEQYF
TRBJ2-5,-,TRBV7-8,TGTGCCAGCAGCTTCCTCCCGACAGAGCAAGAGACCCAGTACTTC,CASSFLPTEQETQYF
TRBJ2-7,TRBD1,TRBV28,TGTGCCAGCAGTTTGGTGATTGGGACAGGGGGCTCCTACGAGCAGTACTTC,CASSLVIGTGGSYEQYF
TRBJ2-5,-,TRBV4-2,TGTGCCAGCAGCCAAGGACTAGACGAGACCCAGTACTTC,CASSQGLDETQYF
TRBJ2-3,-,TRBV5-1,TGCGCCAGCAGCTTGGTGGGTGGGGGCTCTGATACGCAGTATTTT,CASSLVGGGSDTQYF
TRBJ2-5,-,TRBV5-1,TGCGCCAGCAGCGCTCCACAGGGTAGTCCAGAGACCCAGTACTTC,CASSAPQGSPETQYF
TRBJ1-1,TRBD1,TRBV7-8,TGTGCCAGCAGCTCCAAAGCAGGGGGCAGCACTGAAGCTTTCTTT,CASSSKAGGSTEAFF
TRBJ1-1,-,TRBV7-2,TGTGCCAGCAGCTTAGCGAGAGTAAACACTGAAGCTTTCTTT,CASSLARVNTEAFF
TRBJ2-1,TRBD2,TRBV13,TGTGCCACCGGGACTAGCGACAATGAGCAGTTCTTC,CATGTSDNEQFF
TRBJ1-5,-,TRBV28,TGTGCCAGCAGTTTTATGGGCATCCAGGGTGGACCCTATCAGCCCCAGCATTTT,CASSFMGIQGGPYQPQHF
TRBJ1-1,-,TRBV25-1,TGTGCCAGCAGTGAGGGAGGCGGTAACACTGAAGCTTTCTTT,CASSEGGGNTEAFF
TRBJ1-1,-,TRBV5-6,TGTGCCAGCAGCTTCGGGGGACGGGGCACTGAAGCTTTCTTT,CASSFGGRGTEAFF
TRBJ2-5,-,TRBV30,TGTGCCTGGAGCCCCGGAGAGACCCAGTACTTC,CAWSPGETQYF
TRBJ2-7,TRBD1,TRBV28,TGTGCCAGCAGCTCCCCGGGACAGGGGGCCTACGAGCAGTACTTC,CASSSPGQGAYEQYF
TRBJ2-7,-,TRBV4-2,TGTGCCAGCAGCCAAGCGACAGGGCTAGCGGGTGCGGGAGGCCGCGAGCAGTACTTC,CASSQATGLAGAGGREQYF
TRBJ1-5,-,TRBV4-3,TGCGCCAGCAGCCAAGATTCGATAAACCTAGTCCCCCAGCATTTT,CASSQDSINLVPQHF
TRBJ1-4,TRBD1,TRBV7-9,TGTGCCAGCAGCCGGGACAGGGGGATGGGTTCGACTAATGAAAAACTGTTTTTT,CASSRDRGMGSTNEKLFF